The 10 T cell receptor beta chains below come from one sample, sequenced in a study of T cell responses to AZD1222 COVID-19 vaccine. Sequenced by immunoSEQ multiplex PCR; TCRdb stores in-frame clones only, minus some. The sample consists of about 100,000 clones, roughly 90% of them appearing once. The specimen comprised peripheral blood, sampled 28 days after the second AZD1222 dose. The source is an adult who received the AZD1222 COVID-19 vaccine.

The chain couples TRBV6-6 to TRBJ2-5; TRBD1 is a possible D gene (5 bases). Germline-derived CDR1 and CDR2 are MNHNY and SVGAGI (reference sequence). The CDR3 spans 14 residues. V gave up 6 bases and J gave up 3 bases, with 14 bases separating them. CDR3 in amino acids: CASRVEKGKETQYF. The CDR3 coding sequence is TGTGCCAGCAGGGTTGAAAAGGGGAAAGAGACCCAGTACTTC.

The chain couples TRBV19 to TRBJ2-5; 11 nucleotides agree with TRBD1. CDR3 length equals 15 residues. V dropped 8 bases and J dropped 5; count of bases not matched to a gene: 10. CDR1 is LNHDA and CDR2 is SQIVND in the germline V gene (reference sequence). The CDR3 protein is CASSGTGGFGETQYF. Written as DNA, the CDR3 is TGTGCCAGTTCCGGGACAGGGGGATTCGGGGAGACCCAGTACTTC.

This clone has more than one count but fewer than ten. This rearrangement joins TRBV3-1 (or the pseudogene TRBV3-2) to TRBJ2-2; D is unclear. The CDR3 sequence is 11 residues long. The germline CDR1 and CDR2 sequences are LGHDT and YNNKEL (reference sequence). V gave up 3 bases and J gave up 9 bases, with 5 bases separating them. DNA of the CDR3: TGTGCCAGCAGCCACCTAAGGGAGCTGTTTTTT. As protein: CASSHLRELFF.

J is TRBJ2-5 and V is TRBV7-9; D remains unclear. Germline CDR1 reads SEHNR; CDR2 reads FQNEAQ (reference sequence). The V end was cut by 11 bases, the J end by 3 bases, with 19 bases between. The CDR3 has 14 residues. CDR3 sequence (DNA): TGTGCCGTTACAGCCCCTACGAGGAAAGAGACCCAGTACTTC. This translates into CAVTAPTRKETQYF. Full variable domain (outside the CDR3, taken from reference TRBV7-9 and TRBJ2-5): DTGVSQNPRHKITKRGQNVTFRCDPISEHNRLYWYRQTLGQGPEFLTYFQNEAQLEKSRLLSDRFSAERPKGSFSTLEIQRTEQGDSAMYLCAVTAPTRKETQYFGPGTRLLVL.

The genes are TRBV11-2 and TRBJ2-7, with 7 bases fitting TRBD2. The germline V gene encodes CDR1 SGHAT and CDR2 FQNNGV. The CDR3 extends over 18 amino acids. V lost 3 bases, J lost 2 bases, and 16 bases stayed unmatched. CDR3 sequence (DNA): TGTGCCAGCAGCTTGCGGGAGACCCTGGGAATTAGGCCCTACGAGCAGTACTTC. Translated: CASSLRETLGIRPYEQYF.

This sequence joins TRBV15 and TRBJ1-3; tentative D call: TRBD1 (6 bases). The length of the CDR3 is 16 residues. Germline V gene sequence: CDR1 LNHNV, CDR2 YYDKDF (reference sequence). V was cut by 5 bases and J by 4 bases, with 18 bases left in between. DNA for the CDR3: TGTGCCACCAGCGTAGACCCGGGGGCGGTCGGAAACACCATATATTTT. Translated: CATSVDPGAVGNTIYF.

The V and J genes are TRBV3-1 (or the pseudogene TRBV3-2) and TRBJ1-6; perhaps TRBD1 as D (5 bases). The V end lost 4 bases, the J end lost 6 bases, and 10 bases lay between the germline ends. The CDR3 loop spans 14 amino acids. From germline, CDR1 is LGHDT and CDR2 YNNKEL (reference sequence). The CDR3 protein is CASSRAGSNSPLHF. In DNA form, the CDR3 reads TGTGCCAGCAGCCGTGCAGGGAGTAATTCACCCCTCCACTTT.

This chain uses TRBV9 with TRBJ1-4; 10 bases map to TRBD1. This CDR3 spans 14 amino acids. The ends lost 4 bases at V and 8 bases at J; junction bases unmatched: 5. Germline V gives CDR1 SGDLS, CDR2 YYNGEE. CDR3 residues: CASSSDRGREKLFF. In DNA, the CDR3 is TGTGCCAGCAGCTCCGACAGGGGGCGGGAAAAACTGTTTTTT. Drawing the rest from reference TRBV9 and TRBJ1-4, the complete variable domain is DSGVTQTPKHLITATGQRVTLRCSPRSGDLSVYWYQQSLDQGLQFLIQYYNGEERAKGNILERFSAQQFPDLHSELNLSSLELGDSALYFCASSSDRGREKLFFGSGTQLSVL.

This chain links TRBV7-9 with TRBJ2-7; either TRBD1 or TRBD2 may supply D (5 bases each). Trimming stripped 3 bases from V and 3 bases from J, with 15 bases between. Per germline, CDR1 SEHNR and CDR2 FQNEAQ (reference sequence). This CDR3 region has 15 residues. For the CDR3, the DNA is TGTGCCAGCAGCTTCGGAATTAGGGACGACTACGAGCAGTACTTC. Translated: CASSFGIRDDYEQYF.

This clone was picked up one time. This chain joins TRBV28 and TRBJ2-1; 11 bases match TRBD2. Germline V gene lookup returns CDR1 MDHEN and CDR2 SYDVKM. The CDR3 is 15 amino acids. With 3 bases clipped from V and 5 bases from J, the junction kept 3 bases outside the gene matches. CDR3 in amino acids: CASSLTSGNHNEQFF. DNA for the CDR3: TGTGCCAGCAGTTTGACTAGCGGGAACCACAATGAGCAGTTCTTC.